A single sample is the source of the 6 T cell receptor beta chains below, sequenced in a study of OX40 agonist ivuxolimab in advanced cancers. Here immunoSEQ multiplex PCR was the method, and the copy in TCRdb shows in-frame clones only, minus some. The repertoire includes about 33,000 clones, approximately 89% of them detected once, and under 1% sits in the top ten. The material sequenced was CD4+ or CD8+ T cells sorted from blood, taken in a trial of the OX40 agonist ivuxolimab. The receptors originated from an adult with an advanced solid tumor such as melanoma, head and neck, liver or kidney cancer.

The rearrangement uses TRBV2 and TRBJ2-7, with D possibly TRBD1 on 6 matching bases. CDR1 and CDR2 from the germline V gene are SNHLY and FYNNEI. V dropped 6 bases and J dropped 1 base, with 13 bases sitting between them. The CDR3 has 14 residues. The DNA for the CDR3 is TGTGCCAGCAGAGAGGACAGACTATCCTACGAGCAGTACTTC. Its protein is CASREDRLSYEQYF. The full variable domain, completed using reference TRBV2 and TRBJ2-7, is EPEVTQTPSHQVTQMGQEVILRCVPISNHLYFYWYRQILGQKVEFLVSFYNNEISEKSEIFDDQFSVERPDGSNFTLKIRSTKLEDSAMYFCASREDRLSYEQYFGPGTRLTVT.

This clone was counted between two and nine times. The J gene is TRBJ1-4, the V gene TRBV10-2, with TRBD1 identical over 9 bases. This CDR3 region has 13 residues. V trimming: 4 bases; J trimming: 6 bases; junction bases outside the gene matches: 0. From germline, CDR1 is WSHSY and CDR2 SAAADI. The CDR3 DNA is TGCGCCAGCAGTGGGACAGGGGATGAAAAACTGTTTTTT. Residues: CASSGTGDEKLFF.

This clone has a single count. The J gene is TRBJ2-2, the V gene TRBV5-1; 10 nucleotides align to TRBD1. V lost 2 bases to trimming and J lost 3 bases; unmatched junction nucleotides: 7. Germline V lookup: CDR1 SGHRS, CDR2 YFSETQ. The CDR3 has 17 amino acids. CDR3 DNA: TGCGCCAGCAGCTTCCGGGACAGGGGAAGAGACACCGGGGAGCTGTTTTTT. Its translation: CASSFRDRGRDTGELFF. Full variable domain (missing parts from reference TRBV5-1 and TRBJ2-2): KAGVTQTPRYLIKTRGQQVTLSCSPISGHRSVSWYQQTPGQGLQFLFEYFSETQRNKGNFPGRFSGRQFSNSRSEMNVSTLELGDSALYLCASSFRDRGRDTGELFFGEGSRLTVL.

This chain joins TRBV19 and TRBJ1-1; possibly TRBD1 for D (5 bases). Germline assignment: CDR1 LNHDA and CDR2 SQIVND (reference sequence). This CDR3 contains 14 residues. Trimming took off 5 bases at V and 3 bases at J, with 13 bases between the two ends. The CDR3 DNA sequence: TGTGCCAGTAGTCCGGGGGGGAGAGACACTGAAGCTTTCTTT. Amino acids: CASSPGGRDTEAFF.

The V gene is TRBV2, the J gene TRBJ1-1; TRBD1 matches 8 bases. V shed 7 bases and J 3 bases; nucleotides not matched to a gene: 7. Looked up from germline, CDR1 is SNHLY and CDR2 is FYNNEI. CDR3 length: 14 residues. Here the CDR3 DNA reads TGTGCCAGCAATACAGGGGGTGGGTACACTGAAGCTTTCTTT. As protein: CASNTGGGYTEAFF.

This clone has only one observation. The gene calls are TRBV4-3 and TRBJ2-3; the D is unclear. CDR3 length: 15 amino acids. Trimming stripped 0 bases from V and 4 bases from J, with 11 bases between. Germline assignment: CDR1 LGHNA and CDR2 YSLEER. The CDR3 DNA reads as TGCGCCAGCAGCCAAGATTTGAGGAACGCAGATACGCAGTATTTT. Residues: CASSQDLRNADTQYF.